The rows below give T cell receptor beta chains drawn from one sample of a study of shared clonotypes between healthy human individuals. Here immunoSEQ multiplex PCR was the method, and the copy in TCRdb shows in-frame clones only, minus some. The sample comprises some 1 million clones, about 75% of which are singletons, and less than 1.5% rests with the top ten. Sequencing used memory CD4+ T cells sorted from blood. These receptors originate from a young man in good health. Both conserved end residues are trimmed from each CDR3. The D gene is left open where the match is weak.

cdr3_aa	d_call	v_call	j_call
ASSISETRWNTEAF	.	TRBV19	TRBJ1-1
ASALAGASTDTQY	TRBD2	TRBV6-6	TRBJ2-3
ASSLLAGNPTGELF	TRBD2	TRBV10-2	TRBJ2-2
ASTTGNTEAF	.	TRBV2	TRBJ1-1
ASKDTNRNSYQPQH	.	TRBV19	TRBJ1-5
ATSFHSPGGEKLF	.	TRBV15	TRBJ1-4
ASTLGASGSTDTQY	TRBD2	TRBV5-1	TRBJ2-3
ASGDSPYGYT	TRBD1	TRBV6-1	TRBJ1-2
ASSDLLAGGGNTQY	TRBD2	TRBV9	TRBJ2-3
ASSQPDSALF	.	TRBV19	TRBJ1-4
ATLARGSGGTQY	TRBD2	TRBV6-5	TRBJ2-5
ASSLALTSLTNEKLF	.	TRBV7-2	TRBJ1-4
ATSRDLGQGYEQY	TRBD1	TRBV15	TRBJ2-7
ASSSGQTTDTQY	TRBD1	TRBV11-3	TRBJ2-3
ASSEYVGEPNSPLH	.	TRBV2	TRBJ1-6
ASSDRQGGEQY	.	TRBV2	TRBJ2-7
ASSPIGESYNSPLH	.	TRBV14	TRBJ1-6
ASSDPGTGIGGNEQF	TRBD1	TRBV25-1	TRBJ2-1
ASSQDLGGASYEQY	.	TRBV4-3	TRBJ2-7
ASSLVGQSYEQY	.	TRBV7-9	TRBJ2-7
ASSEHGTGGFNEQF	TRBD1	TRBV6-1	TRBJ2-1
ASSLSQGWYYGYT	.	TRBV28	TRBJ1-2
ASSFGRGTYEQY	.	TRBV19	TRBJ2-7
ARSLAWAGTSTDTQY	.	TRBV5-3	TRBJ2-3
ASSLESKSYGYT	.	TRBV11-2	TRBJ1-2
ASQNGGLEAGELF	.	TRBV6-5	TRBJ2-2
ASSLVGDSSYEQY	TRBD1	TRBV5-4	TRBJ2-7
ASRDTVGEQY	.	TRBV25-1	TRBJ2-7
ASSGQGGDTEAF	.	TRBV18	TRBJ1-1
AWGRPGSGDEKLF	.	TRBV30	TRBJ1-4
ASSLNSGRGEKLF	.	TRBV27	TRBJ1-4
ASSQDSNTEAF	.	TRBV5-5	TRBJ1-1
SVPSGRARSYNEQF	TRBD2	TRBV29-1	TRBJ2-1
ASSGRVYANTGELF	TRBD2	TRBV2	TRBJ2-2
ASSEYGREETQY	.	TRBV25-1	TRBJ2-5
ASRQGAQSSYNEQF	TRBD1	TRBV7-8	TRBJ2-1
ASSRQAFNEKLF	.	TRBV18	TRBJ1-4
AWSRLAGSYNEQF	TRBD2	TRBV30	TRBJ2-1
SVTGGEGGYT	TRBD1	TRBV29-1	TRBJ1-2
ASSIGSQGPYNEQF	.	TRBV19	TRBJ2-1
ASSLMSSGRASSETQY	TRBD2	TRBV11-2	TRBJ2-5
ASTRGGASTDTQY	TRBD2	TRBV9	TRBJ2-3
ASSKRLAGGEQY	TRBD2	TRBV7-9	TRBJ2-7
ASSPQRSEQF	.	TRBV25-1	TRBJ2-1
ASSSGDSRYNEQF	.	TRBV4-1	TRBJ2-1
SVGYGTTDTQY	.	TRBV29-1	TRBJ2-3
ASSPRDPRGTEAF	.	TRBV28	TRBJ1-1
SVEFTGLGSYEQY	.	TRBV29-1	TRBJ2-7
ASSERQILTEAF	.	TRBV2	TRBJ1-1
ASSGYGNEQY	.	TRBV28	TRBJ2-7
AISQSDSSNTGELF	.	TRBV10-3	TRBJ2-2
ASSFDTGLLNYGYT	.	TRBV7-9	TRBJ1-2
ATPKGASGASEQY	TRBD2	TRBV2	TRBJ2-7
ASSIGDRGQETQY	TRBD1	TRBV5-1	TRBJ2-5
ASSPPAGRSSGNTIY	.	TRBV18	TRBJ1-3
ASSLLRDRAYGYT	TRBD1	TRBV27	TRBJ1-2
ASSSRGGRIDGYT	.	TRBV5-6	TRBJ1-2
ASRTRQGTSELF	TRBD1	TRBV6-1	TRBJ1-4